Below are 28 T cell receptor beta chains sequenced from a single sample in a study of shared clonotypes between healthy human individuals. Method: immunoSEQ multiplex PCR; TCRdb's copy keeps in-frame clones and lacks some. This sample has about 120,000 clones, with roughly 70% found just once. The source material was memory CD8+ T cells sorted from blood. Subset described: CD45RO+ cells pooled with CCR7-negative TemRA cells. The receptors stem from a woman aged 25 to 39 in good health.

This clone was observed a few times. V is TRBV5-6 and J is TRBJ2-7, with 11 nucleotides matching TRBD2. J gave up 3 bases and V 3 bases, and 2 bases lay outside the gene matches. The CDR3 spans 14 residues. Germline-derived CDR1 and CDR2 are SGHDT and YYEEEE. The CDR3 reads CASSYGTSGYEQYF. The CDR3 DNA is TGTGCCAGCAGCTACGGGACTAGCGGCTACGAGCAGTACTTC. Together with reference TRBV5-6 and TRBJ2-7, the CDR3 gives the full variable domain: DAGVTQSPTHLIKTRGQQVTLRCSPKSGHDTVSWYQQALGQGPQFIFQYYEEEERQRGNFPDRFSGHQFPNYSSELNVNALLLGDSALYLCASSYGTSGYEQYFGPGTRLTVT.

The chain recombines TRBV23-1 with TRBJ1-5; D is perhaps TRBD1 (5 bases). TRBV23-1 is annotated as an ORF whose role is uncertain. The V and J ends lost 7 bases and 4 bases respectively, with 8 bases between them. The CDR3 totals 12 residues. CDR3 nucleotides: TGCGCCAGCAATTCAGGGAATCAGCCCCAGCATTTT. This sequence encodes CASNSGNQPQHF.

This chain joins TRBV11-2 and TRBJ2-7, with TRBD1 matching 10 bases. Losses at the gene ends were 5 bases for V and 7 bases for J; bases not matched to a gene: 11. Germline lookup yields CDR1 SGHAT and CDR2 FQNNGV. The CDR3 sequence is 15 residues long. CDR3 nucleotides: TGTGCCAGCAGCCCATCGACAGGGGGCCGGTGGGAGCAGTACTTC. Translated: CASSPSTGGRWEQYF. Drawing the rest from reference TRBV11-2 and TRBJ2-7, the complete variable domain is EAGVAQSPRYKIIEKRQSVAFWCNPISGHATLYWYQQILGQGPKLLIQFQNNGVVDDSQLPKDRFSAERLKGVDSTLKIQPAKLEDSAVYLCASSPSTGGRWEQYFGPGTRLTVT.

The genes are TRBV15 and TRBJ2-3; the D is unclear. This CDR3 contains 15 residues. Trimming pared 3 bases from V and 2 bases from J, leaving 12 bases between. Looked up from germline, CDR1 is LNHNV and CDR2 is YYDKDF (reference sequence). The CDR3 loop is CATSSSKYLTDTQYF. The CDR3 nucleotides read TGTGCCACCAGCAGCTCCAAGTACCTCACAGATACGCAGTATTTT.

The rearrangement links TRBV10-2 to TRBJ1-5, with D tentatively TRBD1 (5 bases). The CDR3 totals 11 residues. Trimming pared 8 bases from V and 10 bases from J, leaving 12 bases between. From germline, CDR1 is WSHSY and CDR2 SAAADI. The CDR3 is CASGTDIPQHF. The CDR3 coding sequence is TGCGCCAGCGGGACCGACATTCCCCAGCATTTT.

This clone was observed a handful of times. This chain links TRBV25-1 with TRBJ2-3, with 9 bases matching TRBD2. Germline lookup yields CDR1 MGHDK and CDR2 SYGVNS. CDR3 length: 17 residues. J was trimmed by 1 base and V by 1 base; bases with no gene match: 6. The CDR3 sequence is CASSELGSGSGTDTQYF. In DNA form, the CDR3 reads TGTGCCAGCAGTGAATTGGGTAGCGGGAGCGGCACAGATACGCAGTATTTT.

CDR3 region: CASSEQLAGYTF. CDR3 nucleotides: TGTGCCAGCAGTGAACAGCTCGCTGGCTACACCTTC. The V call is TRBV6-1, the J call TRBJ1-2; D unresolved. Trimming stripped 2 bases from V and 7 bases from J, with 8 bases between. The germline CDR1 and CDR2 sequences are MNHNS and SASEGT. There are 12 residues in the CDR3.

J is TRBJ1-2 and V is TRBV27, with D uncertain. V lost 2 bases and J lost 5, with 15 bases in between. The CDR3 runs to 15 residues. Germline V CDR1 and CDR2: MNHEY, SMNVEV (reference sequence). CDR3 DNA: TGTGCCAGCAGTTTAACCCCAGCCCTACAATATGGCTACACCTTC. Its translation is CASSLTPALQYGYTF.

This sequence joins TRBV4-1 and TRBJ1-4; D is possibly TRBD1 (6 bases). Germline V gives CDR1 MGHRA, CDR2 YSYEKL. The CDR3 sequence is 15 residues long. The V and J ends lost 6 bases and 7 bases respectively, with 18 bases between them. CDR3 amino acids: CASRVNRARGEKLFF. The CDR3 DNA sequence: TGCGCCAGCAGAGTCAACAGGGCCAGAGGTGAAAAACTGTTTTTT.

The rearrangement uses TRBV5-5 and TRBJ1-2; a possible D gene is TRBD1 (6 bases). Germline V gene data show CDR1 as SGHKS and CDR2 as YYEKEE (reference sequence). The germline V and J ends were trimmed by 4 bases and 8 bases, with 18 bases remaining between them. This CDR3 region has 14 residues. The CDR3, as DNA: TGTGCCAGCAGCGGGGCGGGGGCCCCTAAGGGCTACACCTTC. This gives the protein CASSGAGAPKGYTF.

This clone was detected once. The chain joins TRBV4-2 to TRBJ1-1; D is possibly TRBD1 (5 bases). The V and J ends lost 0 bases and 4 bases respectively, with 12 bases between them. This CDR3 has 15 amino acids. Germline V gene sequence: CDR1 LGHNA, CDR2 YNFKEQ. CDR3 DNA: TGTGCCAGCAGCCAAGAGGGGGTCGAGGTCACTGAAGCTTTCTTT. Its translation: CASSQEGVEVTEAFF.

In the case of this clone: Other nucleotide sequences in the sample specify the same CDR3. V gene TRBV7-9 combines with J gene TRBJ2-6, with D tentatively TRBD1 (5 bases). The length of the CDR3 is 16 residues. CDR1 is SEHNR, CDR2 FQNEAQ, per germline (reference sequence). The V gene lost 5 bases and the J gene lost 0 bases, with 11 bases spanning the gap. The CDR3 DNA follows: TGTGCCAGCAGCCCGCGACAGTACTCTGGGGCCAACGTCCTGACTTTC. This codes for CASSPRQYSGANVLTF.

This clone showed up just a few times. The same CDR3 also results from other DNA sequences found in this sample. This chain joins TRBV4-1 and TRBJ1-2, with 9 nucleotides matching TRBD1. The CDR3 is 16 residues long. Trimming cost V 0 bases and J 2 bases; bases outside gene matches: 4. Germline V gene sequence: CDR1 MGHRA, CDR2 YSYEKL. The DNA of the CDR3 is TGCGCCAGCAGCCAAGATCCTGGACAGGGGAACTATGGCTACACCTTC. Translation: CASSQDPGQGNYGYTF.

This clone has a count of ten or more. The same CDR3 can be traced to other DNA sequences in this sample. CDR3 residues: CASSLVLAGEQYF. DNA for the CDR3: TGCGCCAGCAGCTTGGTACTAGCGGGAGAGCAGTACTTC. The chain couples TRBV5-1 to TRBJ2-7; 10 nucleotides match TRBD2. CDR3 size: 13 residues. Germline CDR1 is SGHRS and CDR2 is YFSETQ. The ends lost 0 bases at V and 7 bases at J; junction bases unmatched: 1.

This clone showed up many times. The same CDR3 arises from other DNA sequences in this sample as well. The chain combines TRBV11-3 with TRBJ2-1, with D perhaps matching TRBD2 (6 bases). Trimming stripped 4 bases from V and 2 bases from J, with 9 bases between. This CDR3 contains 14 residues. CDR1 is SGHNT and CDR2 is YENEEA in the germline V gene. The CDR3 nucleotides are TGTGCCAGCAGCTCGGGACTGGCCTACAATGAGCAGTTCTTC. Its protein product is CASSSGLAYNEQFF.

This chain connects TRBV18 to TRBJ1-2, with 7 nucleotides matching TRBD1. This CDR3 contains 15 residues. Trimming removed 6 bases from V and 0 bases from J; junction bases left unmatched: 7. Germline loops: CDR1 KGHSH, CDR2 LQKENI. The CDR3 nucleotides read TGTGCCAGCTCGCCTGACAGGGATACTAACTATGGCTACACCTTC. This sequence encodes CASSPDRDTNYGYTF. The complete variable domain, with remaining parts taken from reference TRBV18 and TRBJ1-2, reads NAGVMQNPRHLVRRRGQEARLRCSPMKGHSHVYWYRQLPEEGLKFMVYLQKENIIDESGMPKERFSAEFPKEGPSILRIQQVVRGDSAAYFCASSPDRDTNYGYTFGSGTRLTVV.

V gene TRBV28 combines with J gene TRBJ1-5, with TRBD1 identical over 7 bases. V shed 6 bases and J 6 bases; nucleotides not matched to a gene: 14. This CDR3 is built from 16 residues. The germline V gene encodes CDR1 MDHEN and CDR2 SYDVKM. The CDR3 coding sequence is TGTGCCAGCAGCCCTGGAGTGACAGGGAAGCTTCAGCCCCAGCATTTT. Translating it yields CASSPGVTGKLQPQHF.

The chain recombines TRBV10-3 with TRBJ2-2; D is possibly TRBD1 (5 bases). CDR1 and CDR2 (germline): ENHRY, SYGVKD. Trimming stripped 5 bases from V and 0 bases from J, with 16 bases between. The CDR3 is 17 amino acids. The CDR3 sequence: CAISNRKDASNTGELFF. For the CDR3, the DNA is TGTGCCATCAGTAACAGGAAGGACGCTTCGAACACCGGGGAGCTGTTTTTT.

The rearrangement joins TRBV4-1 to TRBJ2-7, with a weak D call TRBD1 (5 bases). The length of the CDR3 is 16 residues. Germline V gene sequence: CDR1 MGHRA, CDR2 YSYEKL. With 4 bases removed from V and 3 bases from J, the gap between germline ends came to 19 bases. This CDR3 reads CASSLHPWGPDYEQYF. CDR3 coding DNA: TGCGCCAGCAGCCTCCATCCCTGGGGCCCAGACTACGAGCAGTACTTC.

The chain uses TRBV28 and TRBJ1-4; D is possibly TRBD1 (6 bases). With 0 bases removed from V and 5 bases from J, the gap between germline ends came to 16 bases. Germline values: CDR1 MDHEN, CDR2 SYDVKM. The CDR3 runs to 17 residues. This chain's CDR3 is CASSLWTSGAGNEKLFF. The CDR3 coding sequence is TGTGCCAGCAGTTTATGGACGTCGGGGGCCGGAAATGAAAAACTGTTTTTT.

This clone showed up many times. The rearrangement links TRBV27 to TRBJ2-5; D perhaps matches TRBD2 (6 bases). The CDR3 has 15 residues. Per germline, CDR1 MNHEY and CDR2 SMNVEV (reference sequence). Trimming removed 6 bases from V and 1 base from J, with 15 bases in between. DNA for the CDR3: TGTGCCAGCAGCTTTATTCGGGACTTCCAAGAGACCCAGTACTTC. Residues: CASSFIRDFQETQYF.

This clone was seen only a few times. The chain recombines TRBV2 with TRBJ1-1, with a possible D match to TRBD1 (6 bases). Germline assignment: CDR1 SNHLY and CDR2 FYNNEI. The CDR3 length is 16 residues. The germline V and J ends were trimmed by 3 bases and 0 bases, with 14 bases remaining between them. CDR3: CASSDSEGGMNTEAFF. CDR3 bases: TGTGCCAGCAGTGATTCCGAGGGGGGCATGAACACTGAAGCTTTCTTT.

The chain combines TRBV15 with TRBJ2-5, with 12 bases aligning to TRBD2. The CDR3 is 20 residues long. From germline, CDR1 is LNHNV and CDR2 YYDKDF (reference sequence). The V gene end was trimmed by 3 bases and the J gene end by 7 bases; junction bases not matched to a gene: 21. The CDR3, as DNA: TGTGCCACCAGCAGTGTACCTACCGGGACTAGCGGGTCCCGGGGGGGGACCCAGTACTTC. This translates into CATSSVPTGTSGSRGGTQYF. The entire variable domain, with the rest obtained from reference TRBV15 and TRBJ2-5, is as follows: DAMVIQNPRYQVTQFGKPVTLSCSQTLNHNVMYWYQQKSSQAPKLLFHYYDKDFNNEADTPDNFQSRRPNTSFCFLDIRSPGLGDTAMYLCATSSVPTGTSGSRGGTQYFGPGTRLLVL.

This sequence joins TRBV28 and TRBJ2-6; D is ambiguous. V was clipped by 5 bases and J by 2 bases, with 10 bases between them. The CDR3 extends over 15 amino acids. Per the germline V gene, CDR1 is MDHEN and CDR2 is SYDVKM. CDR3 amino acids: CASSPPQTGANVLTF. The CDR3 bases are TGTGCCAGCAGTCCCCCCCAAACTGGGGCCAACGTCCTGACTTTC.

The rearrangement uses TRBV28 and TRBJ2-3; unclear D gene. The length of the CDR3 is 15 residues. V lost 3 bases and J 2 bases, leaving 12 bases between the germline ends. The V gene's germline CDR1 is MDHEN and CDR2 SYDVKM. The CDR3 reads CASSFGRYHTDTQYF. The DNA of the CDR3 is TGTGCCAGCAGTTTTGGCAGGTATCACACAGATACGCAGTATTTT.

This clone has a single count. This sequence joins TRBV5-1 and TRBJ2-5, with 10 nucleotides matching TRBD1. There are 14 residues in the CDR3. Germline CDR1 SGHRS, CDR2 YFSETQ. With V trimmed by 2 bases and J by 4 bases, 2 bases remained unmatched. This chain's CDR3 is CASSFWDRGETQYF. The CDR3 region has the DNA TGCGCCAGCAGCTTCTGGGACAGGGGAGAGACCCAGTACTTC.

V usage is TRBV10-3 and J usage is TRBJ2-2, with D unresolved. Per the germline V gene, CDR1 is ENHRY and CDR2 is SYGVKD. The CDR3 has 15 residues. V dropped 3 bases and J dropped 0 bases, with 8 bases sitting between them. The CDR3 sequence: CAISDVRPNTGELFF. The CDR3, as DNA: TGTGCCATCAGTGATGTCAGACCGAACACCGGGGAGCTGTTTTTT.

The sample holds many counts of this clone. The gene calls are TRBV5-4 and TRBJ1-5; the D is unclear. Per the germline V gene, CDR1 is SGHNT and CDR2 is YYREEE (reference sequence). Trimming pared 2 bases from V and 1 base from J, leaving 7 bases between. The CDR3 runs to 14 residues. CDR3 nucleotides: TGTGCCAGCAGCTTAAGGGCGAGCAATCAGCCCCAGCATTTT. Encoded protein: CASSLRASNQPQHF.